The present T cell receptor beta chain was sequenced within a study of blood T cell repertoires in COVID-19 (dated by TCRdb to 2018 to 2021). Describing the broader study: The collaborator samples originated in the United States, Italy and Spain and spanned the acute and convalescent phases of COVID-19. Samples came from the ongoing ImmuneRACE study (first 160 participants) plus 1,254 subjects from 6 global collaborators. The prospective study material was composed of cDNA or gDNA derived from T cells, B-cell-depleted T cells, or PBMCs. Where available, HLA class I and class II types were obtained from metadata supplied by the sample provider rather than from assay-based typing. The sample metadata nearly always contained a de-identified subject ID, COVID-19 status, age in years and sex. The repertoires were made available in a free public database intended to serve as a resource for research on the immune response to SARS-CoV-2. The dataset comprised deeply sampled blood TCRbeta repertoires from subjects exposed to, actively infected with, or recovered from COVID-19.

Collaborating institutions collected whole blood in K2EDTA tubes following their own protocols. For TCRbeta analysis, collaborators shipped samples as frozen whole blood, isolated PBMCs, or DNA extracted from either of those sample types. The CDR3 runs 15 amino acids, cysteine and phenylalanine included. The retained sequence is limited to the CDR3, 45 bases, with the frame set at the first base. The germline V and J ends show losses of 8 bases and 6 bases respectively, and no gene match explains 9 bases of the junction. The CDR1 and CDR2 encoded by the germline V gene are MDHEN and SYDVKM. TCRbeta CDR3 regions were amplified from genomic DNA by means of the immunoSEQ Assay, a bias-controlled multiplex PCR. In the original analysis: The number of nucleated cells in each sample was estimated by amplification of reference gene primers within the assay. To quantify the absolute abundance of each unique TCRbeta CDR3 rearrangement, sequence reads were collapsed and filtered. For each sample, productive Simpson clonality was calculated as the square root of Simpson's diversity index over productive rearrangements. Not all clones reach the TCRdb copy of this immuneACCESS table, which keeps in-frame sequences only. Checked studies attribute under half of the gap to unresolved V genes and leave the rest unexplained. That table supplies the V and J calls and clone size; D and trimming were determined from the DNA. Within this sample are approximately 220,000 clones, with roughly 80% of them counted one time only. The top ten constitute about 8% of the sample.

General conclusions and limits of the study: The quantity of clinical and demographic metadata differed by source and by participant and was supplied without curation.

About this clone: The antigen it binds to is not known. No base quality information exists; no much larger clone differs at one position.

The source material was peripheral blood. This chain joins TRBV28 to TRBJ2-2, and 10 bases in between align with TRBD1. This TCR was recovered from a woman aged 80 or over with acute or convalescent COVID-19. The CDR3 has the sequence CASHTRQGAAGELFF. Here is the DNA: TGTGCCAGCCATACGAGACAGGGGGCCGCCGGGGAGCTGTTTTTT. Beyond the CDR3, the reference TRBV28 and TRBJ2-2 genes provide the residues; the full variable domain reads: DVKVTQSSRYLVKRTGEKVFLECVQDMDHENMFWYRQDPGLGLRLIYFSYDVKMKEKGDIPEGYSVSREKKERFSLILESASTNQTSMYLCASHTRQGAAGELFFGEGSRLTVL.